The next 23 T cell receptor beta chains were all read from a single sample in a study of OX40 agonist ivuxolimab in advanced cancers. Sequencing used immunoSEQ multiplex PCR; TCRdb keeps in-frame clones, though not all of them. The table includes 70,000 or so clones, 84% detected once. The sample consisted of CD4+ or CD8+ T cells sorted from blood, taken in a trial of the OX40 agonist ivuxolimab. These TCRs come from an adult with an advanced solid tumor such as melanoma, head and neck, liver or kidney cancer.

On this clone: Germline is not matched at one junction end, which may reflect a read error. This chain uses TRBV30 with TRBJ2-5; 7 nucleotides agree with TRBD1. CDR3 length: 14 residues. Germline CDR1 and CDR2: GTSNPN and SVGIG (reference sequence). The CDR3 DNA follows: TGTGCCTGGAGTGTACTCCGCCCGGGACAGACACAGTACTTC. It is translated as CAWSVLRPGQTQYF.

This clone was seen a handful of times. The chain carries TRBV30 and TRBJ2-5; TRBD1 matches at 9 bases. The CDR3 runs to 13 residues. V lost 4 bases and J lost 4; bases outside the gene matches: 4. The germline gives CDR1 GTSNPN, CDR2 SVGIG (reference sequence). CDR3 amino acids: CAWNRGLGETQYF. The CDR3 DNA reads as TGTGCCTGGAACAGGGGGCTCGGAGAGACCCAGTACTTC.

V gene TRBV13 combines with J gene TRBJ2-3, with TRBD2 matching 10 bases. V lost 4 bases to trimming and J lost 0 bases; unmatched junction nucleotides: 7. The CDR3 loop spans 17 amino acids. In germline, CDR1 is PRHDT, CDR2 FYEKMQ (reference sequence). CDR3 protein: CASSSHRTSGSTDTQYF. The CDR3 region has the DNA TGTGCCAGCAGCTCCCACCGGACTAGCGGCAGCACAGATACGCAGTATTTT.

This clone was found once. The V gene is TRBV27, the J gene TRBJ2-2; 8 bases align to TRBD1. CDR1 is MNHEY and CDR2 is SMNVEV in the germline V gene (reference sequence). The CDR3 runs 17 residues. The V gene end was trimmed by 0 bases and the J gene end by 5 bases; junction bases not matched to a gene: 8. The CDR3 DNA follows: TGTGCCAGCAGTTTATCGTTAATGACAGGGGAAACCGGGGAGCTGTTTTTT. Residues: CASSLSLMTGETGELFF.

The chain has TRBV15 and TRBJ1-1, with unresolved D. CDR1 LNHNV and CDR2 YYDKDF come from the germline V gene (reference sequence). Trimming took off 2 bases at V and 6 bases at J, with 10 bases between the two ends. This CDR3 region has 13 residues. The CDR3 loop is CATSRRGNAEAFF. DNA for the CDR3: TGTGCCACCAGCAGACGGGGAAATGCTGAAGCTTTCTTT.

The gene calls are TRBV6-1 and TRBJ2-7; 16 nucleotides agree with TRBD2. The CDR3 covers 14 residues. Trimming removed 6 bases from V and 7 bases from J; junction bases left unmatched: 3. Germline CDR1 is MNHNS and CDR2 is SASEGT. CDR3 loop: CASSSGLAGGEQYF. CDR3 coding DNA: TGTGCCAGCAGCTCGGGACTAGCGGGAGGGGAGCAGTACTTC.

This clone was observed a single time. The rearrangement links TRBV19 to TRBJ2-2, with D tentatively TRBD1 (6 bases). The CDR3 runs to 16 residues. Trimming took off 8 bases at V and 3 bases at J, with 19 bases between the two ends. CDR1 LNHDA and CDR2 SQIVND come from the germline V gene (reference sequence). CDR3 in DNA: TGTGCCAGTCACACAGGGCCCGCGCGGGACACCGGGGAGCTGTTTTTT. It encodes CASHTGPARDTGELFF.

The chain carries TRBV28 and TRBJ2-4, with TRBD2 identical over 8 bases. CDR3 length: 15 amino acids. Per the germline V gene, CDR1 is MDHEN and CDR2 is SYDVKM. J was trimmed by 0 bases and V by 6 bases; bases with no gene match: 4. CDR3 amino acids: CASSPGGEAKNIQYF. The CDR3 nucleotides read TGTGCCAGCAGCCCGGGGGGGGAAGCCAAAAACATTCAGTACTTC. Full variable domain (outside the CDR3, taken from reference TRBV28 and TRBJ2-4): DVKVTQSSRYLVKRTGEKVFLECVQDMDHENMFWYRQDPGLGLRLIYFSYDVKMKEKGDIPEGYSVSREKKERFSLILESASTNQTSMYLCASSPGGEAKNIQYFGAGTRLSVL.

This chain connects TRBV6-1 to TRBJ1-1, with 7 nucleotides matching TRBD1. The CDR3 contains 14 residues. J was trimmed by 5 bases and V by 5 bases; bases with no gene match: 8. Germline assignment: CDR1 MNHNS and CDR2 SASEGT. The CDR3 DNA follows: TGTGCCAGCAGTAAACAACAGGGGCGAACTGAAGCTTTCTTT. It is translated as CASSKQQGRTEAFF.

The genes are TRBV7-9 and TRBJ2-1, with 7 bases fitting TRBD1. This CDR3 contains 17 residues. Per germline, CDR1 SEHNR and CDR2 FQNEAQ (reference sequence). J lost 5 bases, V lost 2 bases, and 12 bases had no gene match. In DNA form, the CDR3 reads TGTGCCAGCAGCTTAAAGACCGAGGGGGCAACAAACAATGAGCAGTTCTTC. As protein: CASSLKTEGATNNEQFF.

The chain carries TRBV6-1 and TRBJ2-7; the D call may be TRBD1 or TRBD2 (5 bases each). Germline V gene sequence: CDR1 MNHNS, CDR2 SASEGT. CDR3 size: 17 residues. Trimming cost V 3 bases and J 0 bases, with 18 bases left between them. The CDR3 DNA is TGTGCCAGCAGTGACGATCTGGGACGGGCCTCCTCCTACGAGCAGTACTTC. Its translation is CASSDDLGRASSYEQYF.

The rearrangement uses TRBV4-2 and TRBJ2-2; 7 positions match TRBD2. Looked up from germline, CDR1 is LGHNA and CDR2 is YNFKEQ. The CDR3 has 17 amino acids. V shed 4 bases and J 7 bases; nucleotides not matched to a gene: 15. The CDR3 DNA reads TGTGCCAGCAGCCGTCAACCGTCGGGGGGTCAGGTCGGGGAGCTGTTTTTT. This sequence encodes CASSRQPSGGQVGELFF.

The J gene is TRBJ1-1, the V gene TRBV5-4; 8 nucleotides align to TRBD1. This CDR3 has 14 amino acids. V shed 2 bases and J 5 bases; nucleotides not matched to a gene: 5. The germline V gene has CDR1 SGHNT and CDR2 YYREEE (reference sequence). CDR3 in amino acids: CASSFDTGGTEAFF. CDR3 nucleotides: TGTGCCAGCAGCTTCGATACAGGGGGGACTGAAGCTTTCTTT.

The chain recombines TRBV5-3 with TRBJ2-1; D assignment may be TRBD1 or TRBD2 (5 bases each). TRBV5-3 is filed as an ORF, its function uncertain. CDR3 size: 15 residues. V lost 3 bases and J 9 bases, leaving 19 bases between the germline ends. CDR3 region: CARSSSGTQYSEQFF. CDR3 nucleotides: TGTGCCAGAAGCTCCTCCGGGACGCAATACTCTGAGCAGTTCTTC.

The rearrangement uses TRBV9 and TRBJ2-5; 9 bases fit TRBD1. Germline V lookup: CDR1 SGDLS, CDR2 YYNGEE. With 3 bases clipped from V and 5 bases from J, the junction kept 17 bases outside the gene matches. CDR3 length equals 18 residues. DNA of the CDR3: TGTGCCAGCAGCGGGCAATACAGGGGGCAGTGGGGTATCGAGACCCAGTACTTC. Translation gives CASSGQYRGQWGIETQYF.

The CDR3 region is CASSERVGFTNQPQHF. Here the CDR3 DNA reads TGTGCCAGCAGTGAAAGGGTGGGCTTTACCAATCAGCCCCAGCATTTT. V gene TRBV6-1 combines with J gene TRBJ1-5; D gene uncertain. V was trimmed by 2 bases and J by 3 bases, leaving 14 bases between them. The CDR3 has 16 amino acids. Germline V CDR1 and CDR2: MNHNS, SASEGT.

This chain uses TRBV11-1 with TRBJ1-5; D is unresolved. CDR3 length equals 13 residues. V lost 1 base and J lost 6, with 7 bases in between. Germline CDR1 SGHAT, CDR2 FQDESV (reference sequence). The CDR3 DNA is TGTGCCAGCAGCTTAGGTGGCGGTCAGCCCCAGCATTTT. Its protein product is CASSLGGGQPQHF.

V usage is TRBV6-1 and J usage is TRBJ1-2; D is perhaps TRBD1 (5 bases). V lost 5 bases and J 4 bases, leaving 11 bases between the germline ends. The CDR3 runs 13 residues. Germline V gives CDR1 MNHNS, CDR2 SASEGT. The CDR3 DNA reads TGTGCCAGCAGTTCCTCCGGGACCTATGGCTACACCTTC. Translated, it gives CASSSSGTYGYTF.

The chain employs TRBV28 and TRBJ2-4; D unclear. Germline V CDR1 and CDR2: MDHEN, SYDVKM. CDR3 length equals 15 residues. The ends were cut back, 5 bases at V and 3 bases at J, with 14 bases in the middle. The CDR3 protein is CASSPSTLGKNIQYF. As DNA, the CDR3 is TGTGCCAGCAGTCCTTCGACACTGGGCAAAAACATTCAGTACTTC.

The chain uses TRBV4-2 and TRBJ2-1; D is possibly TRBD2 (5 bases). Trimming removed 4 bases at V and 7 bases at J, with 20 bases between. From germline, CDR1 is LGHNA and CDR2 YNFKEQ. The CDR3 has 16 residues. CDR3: CASSPQVEVTGNEQFF. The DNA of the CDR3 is TGTGCCAGCAGCCCCCAAGTCGAGGTGACGGGGAATGAGCAGTTCTTC.

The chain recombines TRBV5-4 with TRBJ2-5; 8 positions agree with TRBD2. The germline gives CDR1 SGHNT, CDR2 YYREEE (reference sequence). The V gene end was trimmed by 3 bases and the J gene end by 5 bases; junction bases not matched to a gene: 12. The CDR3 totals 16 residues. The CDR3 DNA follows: TGTGCCAGCAGCTCCCTTTGGAAGCGGGAGTCGGAGACCCAGTACTTC. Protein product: CASSSLWKRESETQYF. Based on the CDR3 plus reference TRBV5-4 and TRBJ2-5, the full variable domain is ETGVTQSPTHLIKTRGQQVTLRCSSQSGHNTVSWYQQALGQGPQFIFQYYREEENGRGNFPPRFSGLQFPNYSSELNVNALELDDSALYLCASSSLWKRESETQYFGPGTRLLVL.

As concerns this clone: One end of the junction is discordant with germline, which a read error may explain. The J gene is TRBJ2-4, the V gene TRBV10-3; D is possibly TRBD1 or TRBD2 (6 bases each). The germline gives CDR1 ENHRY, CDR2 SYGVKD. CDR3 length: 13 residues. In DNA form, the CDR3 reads TGTGCCATCAGTGAGTTTCAGGAGGGGGGTGCAGTATTC. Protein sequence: CAISEFQEGGAVF.

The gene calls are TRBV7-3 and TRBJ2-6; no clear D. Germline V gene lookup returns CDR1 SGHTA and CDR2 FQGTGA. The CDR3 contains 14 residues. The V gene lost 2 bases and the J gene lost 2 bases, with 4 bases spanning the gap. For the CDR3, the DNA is TGTGCCAGCAGCTTATTGGCTGGGGCCAACGTCCTGACTTTC. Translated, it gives CASSLLAGANVLTF.